This TCR beta chain is from a study of control samples from healthy donors and cancer patients. TCRdb's table, derived via immunoSEQ multiplex PCR, lists solely in-frame clones and lacks some. The data contain around 93,000 clones, 80% to 90% of them singletons. Germline CDR1 is SGDLS and CDR2 is YYNGEE. The CDR3 totals 12 residues. With 3 bases removed from V and 5 bases from J, the gap between germline ends came to 8 bases. Sequencing was carried out using blood. V and J are TRBV9 and TRBJ1-2; D gene ambiguous. This sequence was found in a man aged 25-45 years in good health. CDR3 protein: CASSGSSYGYTF. The CDR3 coding sequence is TGTGCCAGCAGCGGAAGCTCATATGGCTACACCTTC.